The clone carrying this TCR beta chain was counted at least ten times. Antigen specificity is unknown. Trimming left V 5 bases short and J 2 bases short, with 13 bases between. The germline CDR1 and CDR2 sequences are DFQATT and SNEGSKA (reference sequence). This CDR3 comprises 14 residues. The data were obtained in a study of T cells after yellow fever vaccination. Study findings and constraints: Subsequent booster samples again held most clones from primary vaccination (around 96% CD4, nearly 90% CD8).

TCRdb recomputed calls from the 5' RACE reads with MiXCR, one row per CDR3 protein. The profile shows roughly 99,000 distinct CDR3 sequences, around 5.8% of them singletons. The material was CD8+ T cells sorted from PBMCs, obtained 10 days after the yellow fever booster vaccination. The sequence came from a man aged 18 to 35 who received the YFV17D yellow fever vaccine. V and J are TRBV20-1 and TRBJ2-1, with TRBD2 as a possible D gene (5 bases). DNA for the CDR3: TGCAGTGCTTTTCGACTACCCCCCTACAATGAGCAGTTCTTC. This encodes CSAFRLPPYNEQFF.